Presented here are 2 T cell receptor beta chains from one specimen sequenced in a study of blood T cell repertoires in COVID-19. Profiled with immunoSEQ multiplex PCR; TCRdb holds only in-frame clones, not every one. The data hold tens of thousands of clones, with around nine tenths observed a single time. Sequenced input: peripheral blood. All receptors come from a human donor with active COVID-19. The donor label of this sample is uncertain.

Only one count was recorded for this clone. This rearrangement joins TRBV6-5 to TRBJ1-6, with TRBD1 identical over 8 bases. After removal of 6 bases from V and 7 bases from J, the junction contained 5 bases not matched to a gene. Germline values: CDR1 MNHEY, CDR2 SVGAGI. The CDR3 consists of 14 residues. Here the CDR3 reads CASSLDRVNSPLHF. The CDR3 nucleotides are TGTGCCAGCAGCCTGGACAGGGTAAATTCACCCCTCCACTTT.

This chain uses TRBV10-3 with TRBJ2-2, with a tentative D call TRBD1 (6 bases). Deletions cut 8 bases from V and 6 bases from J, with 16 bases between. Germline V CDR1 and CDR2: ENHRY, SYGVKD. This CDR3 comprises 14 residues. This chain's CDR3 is CAIRRQASSGELFF. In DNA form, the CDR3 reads TGTGCCATCCGCCGACAGGCCTCGTCCGGGGAGCTGTTTTTT.